This T cell receptor (beta chain) was found in a study of preoperative IRX-2 immunotherapy in early breast cancer (dated by TCRdb to between 2018 and 2021). The sample's treatment or condition, from its label and the paper: preoperative locoregional IRX-2 cytokine immunotherapy. The samples were obtained from a phase Ib study that tested preoperative, locoregional IRX-2 cytokine immunotherapy designed to prime immune responses. Donors were patients with early-stage breast cancer who received IRX-2 before surgery. Library creation used the immunoSEQ multiplex PCR assay. The immuneACCESS repertoire file appears here via TCRdb, limited to in-frame rearrangements. These files lack a portion of the clones; in checked studies, under half of the deficit traces to unresolved V genes, and the cause of the others is not known. Recorded for this sample are 25,000 to 30,000 clones; around 74% of them occurred a single time. The ten largest clones add up to 6% to 8% of the sample.

This clone counts as medium-sized (0.01 to 0.1%). No antigen is known for it. Base qualities are not recorded, but no much larger clone differs from it by a single base. The CDR3 sequence holds 17 residues, the cysteine and phenylalanine included. The only DNA kept is the CDR3, 51 bases in frame from the first base. CDR1 and CDR2 were assigned from the germline V gene as SGHNT and YENEEA. At the junction V is shortened by 2 bases and J by 5 bases, with 21 bases in between. The receptor was isolated from a human donor with breast cancer. The chain links TRBV11-3 with TRBJ2-5; there is no confident call for the D gene. This sample comprised lymph node tissue, obtained after IRX-2 immunotherapy. At the DNA level, the sequence is TGTGCCAGCAGCTTACCGTCTGACCTAGACGTTCGGGAGACCCAGTACTTC. It translates as CASSLPSDLDVRETQYF.